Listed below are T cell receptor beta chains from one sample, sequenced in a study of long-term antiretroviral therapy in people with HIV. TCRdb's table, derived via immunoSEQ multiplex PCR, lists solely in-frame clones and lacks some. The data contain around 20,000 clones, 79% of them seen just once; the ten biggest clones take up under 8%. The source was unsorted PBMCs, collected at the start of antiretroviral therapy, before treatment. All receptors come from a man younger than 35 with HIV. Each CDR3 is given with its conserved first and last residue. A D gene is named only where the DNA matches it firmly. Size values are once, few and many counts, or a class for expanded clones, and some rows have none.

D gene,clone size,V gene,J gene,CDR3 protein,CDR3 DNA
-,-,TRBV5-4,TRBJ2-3,CASSLEVDTDTQYF,TGTGCCAGCAGCTTGGAGGTCGACACAGATACGCAGTATTTT
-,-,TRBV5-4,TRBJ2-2,CASSLAGGVPGELFF,TGTGCCAGCAGCTTGGCCGGTGGGGTTCCCGGGGAGCTGTTTTTT
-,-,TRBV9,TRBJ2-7,CASSVGSGVNYEQYF,TGTGCCAGCAGCGTAGGTTCGGGAGTAAACTACGAGCAGTACTTC
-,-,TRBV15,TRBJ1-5,CATGEWGGNQPQHF,TGTGCCACGGGAGAATGGGGGGGCAATCAGCCCCAGCATTTT
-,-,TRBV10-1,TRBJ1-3,CASSPGTQHGNTIYF,TGCGCCAGCAGCCCCGGGACGCAACATGGAAACACCATATATTTT
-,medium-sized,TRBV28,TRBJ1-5,CASRPPSVGQPQHF,TGTGCCAGCAGACCGCCCTCAGTGGGACAGCCCCAGCATTTT
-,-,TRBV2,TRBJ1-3,CASEKGLSGNTIYF,TGTGCCAGCGAAAAGGGGTTATCTGGAAACACCATATATTTT
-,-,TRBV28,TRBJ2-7,CASSSGFPYEQYF,TGTGCCAGCAGTTCCGGTTTTCCCTACGAGCAGTACTTC
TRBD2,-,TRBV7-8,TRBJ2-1,CASSSGLAGVDEQFF,TGTGCCAGCAGCTCGGGACTAGCGGGAGTTGATGAGCAGTTCTTC
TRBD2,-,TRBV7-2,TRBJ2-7,CASSFLAGATYEQYF,TGTGCCAGCAGCTTCCTAGCGGGAGCGACCTACGAGCAGTACTTC
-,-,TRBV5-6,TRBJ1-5,CASSSLDRNQPQHF,TGTGCCAGCAGCTCGCTGGACAGAAATCAGCCCCAGCATTTT
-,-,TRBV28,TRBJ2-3,CASSPSDTQYF,TGTGCCAGCAGTCCCTCAGATACGCAGTATTTT
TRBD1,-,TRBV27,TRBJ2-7,CASSLGDSSYEQYF,TGTGCCAGCAGTTTGGGGGACAGCTCCTACGAGCAGTACTTC
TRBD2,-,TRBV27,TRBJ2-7,CASSFGSGRREQYF,TGTGCCAGCAGTTTTGGTAGCGGGAGGCGCGAGCAGTACTTC
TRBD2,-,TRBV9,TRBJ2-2,CASSAGTSNPPGELFF,TGTGCCAGCAGCGCCGGGACTAGCAACCCTCCCGGGGAGCTGTTTTTT
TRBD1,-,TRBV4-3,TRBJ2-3,CASSLGQGADTQYF,TGCGCCAGCAGCCTAGGACAGGGAGCAGATACGCAGTATTTT
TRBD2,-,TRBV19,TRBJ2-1,CASNSGGSYNEQFF,TGTGCCAGTAATTCGGGGGGCTCCTACAATGAGCAGTTCTTC
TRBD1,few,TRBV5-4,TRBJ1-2,CASSFPGTERVELF,TGTGCCAGCAGCTTCCCCGGGACAGAGAGGGTCGAGCTATTC
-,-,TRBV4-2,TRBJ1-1,CASSQDGSGEGEAFF,TGTGCCAGCAGCCAAGATGGCTCGGGGGAGGGTGAAGCTTTCTTT
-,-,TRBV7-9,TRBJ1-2,CASSRTDSRGGYTF,TGTGCCAGCAGCAGAACGGACAGTCGAGGGGGCTACACCTTC
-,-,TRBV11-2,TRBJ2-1,CASTLGGTYNEQFF,TGTGCCAGCACTCTGGGTGGGACTTACAATGAGCAGTTCTTC
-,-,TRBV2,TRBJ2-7,CASSWDLFISYEQYF,TGTGCCAGCAGTTGGGACCTTTTTATCTCCTACGAGCAGTACTTC